The 31 T cell receptor beta chains below were found in one sample sequenced in a study of blood T cell repertoires in COVID-19. The protocol was immunoSEQ multiplex PCR, while the TCRdb copy is restricted to in-frame clones and leaves out a portion. Of 300,000 to 500,000 clones in the sample, 88% were seen once. The specimen was PBMCs or T cells enriched from blood (not recorded which). These receptors all stem from a woman aged 40 to 50 with acute COVID-19.

The rearrangement uses TRBV19 and TRBJ1-4; possible D gene TRBD1, 5 bases. V was pared by 5 bases and J by 0 bases, with 13 bases between. The CDR3 is 16 amino acids. Per germline, CDR1 LNHDA and CDR2 SQIVND (reference sequence). The CDR3 sequence is CASSPTLTATNEKLFF. The CDR3 nucleotides are TGTGCCAGTAGTCCGACCTTGACAGCAACTAATGAAAAACTGTTTTTT.

This clone was seen a few times. This chain joins TRBV5-1 and TRBJ2-3, with 9 bases matching TRBD2. This CDR3 has 18 amino acids. CDR1 and CDR2 from the germline V gene are SGHRS and YFSETQ. V lost 4 bases and J lost 2; bases outside the gene matches: 14. This chain's CDR3 is CASSPGLAIYGDTDTQYF. CDR3 sequence (DNA): TGCGCCAGCAGCCCAGGACTAGCGATCTATGGGGACACAGATACGCAGTATTTT.

The chain is built from TRBV10-1 and TRBJ1-1, with 7 bases identical to TRBD1. The CDR3 is 15 residues long. Germline V gene lookup returns CDR1 WNHNN and CDR2 SYGVQD (reference sequence). V lost 2 bases to trimming and J lost 2 bases; unmatched junction nucleotides: 5. As DNA, the CDR3 is TGCGCCAGCAGTGAGAGGACAGGATTTAACACTGAAGCTTTCTTT. Amino acids: CASSERTGFNTEAFF.

In this sample, this clone turned up once. This chain joins TRBV29-1 and TRBJ1-6, with TRBD1 as a possible D gene (6 bases). This CDR3 comprises 12 residues. Germline-derived CDR1 and CDR2 are SQVTM and ANQGSEA. Trimming shortened V by 6 bases and J by 10 bases, and 13 bases separated the two germline ends. The CDR3 DNA reads TGCAGCGTGGGACAAACGGGGTCACCCCTCCACTTT. It translates to CSVGQTGSPLHF.

J is TRBJ1-3 and V is TRBV2; perhaps TRBD1 as D (6 bases). Trimming removed 3 bases from V and 0 bases from J, with 12 bases in between. The CDR3 has 16 residues. Germline lookup yields CDR1 SNHLY and CDR2 FYNNEI. The CDR3 reads CASSDSQGTSGNTIYF. The CDR3 DNA follows: TGTGCCAGCAGTGATTCTCAGGGGACCTCTGGAAACACCATATATTTT.

Turning to this clone: At the DNA level, this CDR3 is encoded by other sequences in the same sample as well. This chain links TRBV10-3 with TRBJ2-1; TRBD2 might be the D (6 bases). Trimming shortened V by 8 bases and J by 7 bases, and 9 bases separated the two germline ends. Per germline, CDR1 ENHRY and CDR2 SYGVKD. CDR3 length: 11 amino acids. The CDR3: CAISRGNEQFF. As DNA, the CDR3 is TGTGCCATCTCCCGGGGGAATGAGCAGTTCTTC.

The chain links TRBV27 to TRBJ2-7; no clear D gene. The CDR3 is made up of 14 amino acids. Deletions cut 5 bases from V and 3 bases from J, with 14 bases between. The V gene's germline CDR1 is MNHEY and CDR2 SMNVEV (reference sequence). This CDR3 is CASSRGRQIYEQYF. DNA for the CDR3: TGTGCCAGCAGTCGCGGTAGGCAGATCTACGAGCAGTACTTC.

The gene calls are TRBV18 and TRBJ1-2, with D possibly TRBD1 on 5 matching bases. CDR1 and CDR2 from the germline V gene are KGHSH and LQKENI. CDR3 length: 14 residues. Deletions cut 4 bases from V and 3 bases from J, with 12 bases between. CDR3 bases: TGTGCCAGCTCACTCGACAGTTTCTACTATGGCTACACCTTC. Protein sequence: CASSLDSFYYGYTF.

The chain uses TRBV6-1 and TRBJ2-7; possible D gene TRBD2, 6 bases. V was trimmed by 3 bases and J by 1 base, leaving 16 bases between them. There are 16 residues in the CDR3. Germline values: CDR1 MNHNS, CDR2 SASEGT. The CDR3 reads CASSDPSLARSYEQYF. CDR3 in DNA: TGTGCCAGCAGTGATCCGTCTCTAGCGAGGTCCTACGAGCAGTACTTC.

V is TRBV5-1 and J is TRBJ1-2; D might be TRBD1 (6 bases). V gave up 0 bases and J gave up 7 bases, with 10 bases separating them. There are 13 residues in the CDR3. Germline CDR1 is SGHRS and CDR2 is YFSETQ. The chain's CDR3 is CASSLVQGSGYTF. The CDR3 region has the DNA TGCGCCAGCAGCTTGGTACAGGGCTCTGGCTACACCTTC.

The rearrangement links TRBV27 to TRBJ1-5, with D possibly TRBD1 on 5 matching bases. Germline V gives CDR1 MNHEY, CDR2 SMNVEV (reference sequence). Deletions cut 3 bases from V and 6 bases from J, with 9 bases between. There are 13 residues in the CDR3. The CDR3 bases are TGTGCCAGCAGTTTCAGGGAGGGTCAGCCCCAGCATTTT. Amino acid sequence: CASSFREGQPQHF.

The J gene is TRBJ1-1, the V gene TRBV20-1, with D maybe TRBD1 (6 bases). V lost 3 bases to trimming and J lost 0 bases, with 20 bases between them. Germline CDR1 is DFQATT and CDR2 is SNEGSKA (reference sequence). This CDR3 has 17 residues. The CDR3 loop is CSASSYFHRDVNTEAFF. CDR3 bases: TGCAGTGCTAGTAGCTATTTCCACAGGGATGTGAACACTGAAGCTTTCTTT.

The V call is TRBV3-1 (or the pseudogene TRBV3-2), the J call TRBJ2-7; D might be TRBD1 (5 bases). Trimming left V 1 base short and J 5 bases short, with 12 bases between. The germline V gene encodes CDR1 LGHDT and CDR2 YNNKEL (reference sequence). This CDR3 is 14 amino acids long. CDR3 region: CASSQVHRSNEQYF. The CDR3 region has the DNA TGTGCCAGCAGCCAAGTACACAGGTCCAACGAGCAGTACTTC.

The chain recombines TRBV7-9 with TRBJ1-2; D gene uncertain. The CDR3 covers 12 residues. Germline CDR1 reads SEHNR; CDR2 reads FQNEAQ (reference sequence). The V gene lost 4 bases and the J gene lost 1 base, with 4 bases spanning the gap. CDR3 amino acids: CASSSVNYGYTF. In DNA, the CDR3 is TGTGCCAGCAGCTCGGTTAACTATGGCTACACCTTC.

The chain combines TRBV7-6 with TRBJ2-7, with 8 bases identical to TRBD1. Trimming removed 2 bases from V and 5 bases from J; junction bases left unmatched: 8. Per the germline V gene, CDR1 is SGHVS and CDR2 is FNYEAQ. CDR3 length equals 15 residues. CDR3 coding DNA: TGTGCCAGCAGCTTAACCCCGGCAGGGGGCGACGAGCAGTACTTC. This codes for CASSLTPAGGDEQYF.

This sequence joins TRBV30 and TRBJ1-1, with D maybe TRBD1 (6 bases). Germline V lookup: CDR1 GTSNPN, CDR2 SVGIG (reference sequence). This CDR3 region has 13 residues. Trimming pared 4 bases from V and 5 bases from J, leaving 14 bases between. CDR3 residues: CAWNLQGKTEAFF. In nucleotides, the CDR3 is TGTGCCTGGAATTTACAGGGTAAGACTGAAGCTTTCTTT.

This clone has just one count. The V and J genes are TRBV6-5 and TRBJ2-5; a weak D match, TRBD2 (6 bases). The CDR3 runs to 15 residues. Trimming took 4 bases from V and 5 from J, leaving 17 bases between them. The V gene's germline CDR1 is MNHEY and CDR2 SVGAGI. Written as DNA, the CDR3 is TGTGCCAGCAGTTCCCGGGACTCTCTGCGGGAGACCCAGTACTTC. It yields the protein CASSSRDSLRETQYF.

The rearrangement uses TRBV28 and TRBJ1-1; D gene ambiguous. Trimming stripped 4 bases from V and 9 bases from J, with 33 bases between. CDR1 is MDHEN and CDR2 is SYDVKM in the germline V gene. This CDR3 is built from 19 residues. This CDR3 is CASSSLSQVGDLSTIKAFF. DNA for the CDR3: TGTGCCAGCAGTTCCCTATCCCAGGTCGGCGACCTATCAACCATTAAAGCTTTCTTT.

The V call is TRBV7-2, the J call TRBJ2-2; D gene uncertain. CDR1 and CDR2 from the germline V gene are SGHTA and FQGNSA. This CDR3 comprises 13 residues. V lost 0 bases and J 6 bases, leaving 5 bases between the germline ends. CDR3 residues: CASSLALPGELFF. The CDR3 bases are TGTGCCAGCAGCTTAGCACTGCCCGGGGAGCTGTTTTTT.

The chain uses TRBV27 and TRBJ2-7, with TRBD1 matching over 12 bases. Germline V gene lookup returns CDR1 MNHEY and CDR2 SMNVEV (reference sequence). The CDR3 runs to 15 residues. V lost 6 bases and J lost 3; bases outside the gene matches: 6. The CDR3 protein is CASREGQGAFYEQYF. The CDR3 nucleotides are TGTGCCAGCAGGGAGGGACAGGGGGCCTTCTACGAGCAGTACTTC.

The rearrangement joins TRBV11-2 to TRBJ1-2; D is perhaps TRBD1 (5 bases). Between the trimmed V and J ends, which lost 1 base and 6 bases, there was a span of 12 bases. Germline lookup yields CDR1 SGHAT and CDR2 FQNNGV. The CDR3 covers 14 residues. The CDR3 sequence: CASSLGGDGNGYTF. CDR3 sequence (DNA): TGTGCCAGCAGCTTAGGCGGGGACGGAAATGGCTACACCTTC. The complete variable domain, with remaining parts taken from reference TRBV11-2 and TRBJ1-2, reads EAGVAQSPRYKIIEKRQSVAFWCNPISGHATLYWYQQILGQGPKLLIQFQNNGVVDDSQLPKDRFSAERLKGVDSTLKIQPAKLEDSAVYLCASSLGGDGNGYTFGSGTRLTVV.

The V gene is TRBV6-5, the J gene TRBJ1-5; the D gene is possibly TRBD1 (6 bases). The CDR3 is 15 amino acids. The germline V and J ends were trimmed by 7 bases and 3 bases, with 16 bases remaining between them. CDR1 is MNHEY and CDR2 is SVGAGI in the germline V gene. CDR3 coding DNA: TGTGCCAGCATCGCGGGGGCAGGGGCCAATCAGCCCCAGCATTTT. Its translation: CASIAGAGANQPQHF.

This clone was detected once. This chain uses TRBV9 with TRBJ1-2; 7 nucleotides line up with TRBD1. Germline CDR1 and CDR2: SGDLS and YYNGEE. The ends lost 4 bases at V and 5 bases at J; junction bases unmatched: 11. The CDR3 is made up of 15 amino acids. The CDR3 DNA follows: TGTGCCAGCAGCCCTACCCAGACAGGGTTTTATGGCTACACCTTC. This translates into CASSPTQTGFYGYTF. Filled out from reference TRBV9 and TRBJ1-2, the complete variable domain reads DSGVTQTPKHLITATGQRVTLRCSPRSGDLSVYWYQQSLDQGLQFLIQYYNGEERAKGNILERFSAQQFPDLHSELNLSSLELGDSALYFCASSPTQTGFYGYTFGSGTRLTVV.

The chain joins TRBV5-1 to TRBJ2-7; 10 bases agree with TRBD1. CDR3 length: 15 amino acids. Trimming at V came to 0 bases and at J to 5 bases, leaving 5 bases not matched to a gene. CDR1 SGHRS and CDR2 YFSETQ come from the germline V gene. CDR3 coding DNA: TGCGCCAGCAGCTTGGTACCCGGACAGGGGGACGAGCAGTACTTC. Translating it yields CASSLVPGQGDEQYF.

This rearrangement joins TRBV30 to TRBJ2-1, with a tentative D call TRBD1 (6 bases). V shed 4 bases and J shed 8 bases, with 12 bases lying between them. In germline, CDR1 is GTSNPN, CDR2 SVGIG (reference sequence). This CDR3 has 12 amino acids. CDR3 protein: CAWTLGGDEQFF. The CDR3 DNA sequence: TGTGCCTGGACCCTAGGGGGAGATGAGCAGTTCTTC.

This chain links TRBV5-6 with TRBJ2-1; 8 nucleotides align to TRBD2. Germline V gene lookup returns CDR1 SGHDT and CDR2 YYEEEE. With V trimmed by 2 bases and J by 4 bases, 11 bases remained unmatched. This CDR3 has 17 amino acids. The DNA of the CDR3 is TGTGCCAGCAGCTTAGGTATTGGCGGGGGGTATTACAATGAGCAGTTCTTC. This encodes CASSLGIGGGYYNEQFF.

The CDR3 DNA reads as TGCAGCGTTGGACGAGGGACTAGCGGGGGCCGAGTCTACGAGCAGTACTTC. This sequence encodes CSVGRGTSGGRVYEQYF. The rearrangement links TRBV29-1 to TRBJ2-7; TRBD2 matches 14 bases. Germline V gene data show CDR1 as SQVTM and CDR2 as ANQGSEA. The V gene end was trimmed by 4 bases and the J gene end by 3 bases; junction bases not matched to a gene: 11. The CDR3 covers 17 residues.

This rearrangement joins TRBV12-5 to TRBJ2-3, with D uncertain. Trimming left V 2 bases short and J 6 bases short, with 12 bases between. Germline values: CDR1 LGHNT, CDR2 FRNRAP. The CDR3 covers 14 residues. Here the CDR3 DNA reads TGTGCTAGTGGTTTGATGGGCGAGACGGATACGCAGTATTTT. Its translation is CASGLMGETDTQYF.

This chain joins TRBV7-2 and TRBJ1-5; D remains ambiguous. V gave up 5 bases and J gave up 1 base, with 9 bases separating them. CDR1 is SGHTA and CDR2 is FQGNSA in the germline V gene. The CDR3 is 14 amino acids. This CDR3 is CASSPGRSNQPQHF. The CDR3 coding sequence is TGTGCCAGCAGCCCAGGTAGAAGCAATCAGCCCCAGCATTTT.

The rearrangement joins TRBV11-2 to TRBJ2-1; a weak D match, TRBD2 (5 bases). V lost 0 bases and J lost 2, with 11 bases in between. The germline CDR1 and CDR2 sequences are SGHAT and FQNNGV. The CDR3 runs 16 residues. CDR3 sequence reads: CASSLEYGVPYNEQFF. The CDR3, as DNA: TGTGCCAGCAGCTTAGAGTACGGGGTCCCCTACAATGAGCAGTTCTTC.

This clone was seen only once. The chain couples TRBV9 to TRBJ2-1; tentatively, D is TRBD2 (6 bases). The germline V gene has CDR1 SGDLS and CDR2 YYNGEE. CDR3 length equals 16 residues. V lost 7 bases, J lost 9 bases, and 26 bases lay in between. CDR3 coding DNA: TGTGCCAGCTCGCCCGTTACCGGGACTCTACAAACTGAGCAGTTCTTC. It translates to CASSPVTGTLQTEQFF.